This TCR beta chain originates from a study of T cell repertoires in cytomegalovirus infection. Study at large: Indications of both CMV infection and matching HLA type were provided by public TCR beta signatures.

With regard to this clonotype: Antigen unknown.

TCRdb redid the calling of the reads with MiXCR, one entry per CDR3 protein. The sample holds 360,000 or so distinct CDR3 sequences; around a third are singletons and the top ten take roughly 13%. The V and J ends lost 0 bases and 9 bases, in that order; junction bases with no gene match: 9. CDR3 length: 15 amino acids. The germline V gene encodes CDR1 SGHNT and CDR2 YYREEE (reference sequence). The sequence derives from a human donor in good health (CMV status not recorded). Some clones in this sample may be carry-over from other donors' samples. The chain joins TRBV5-4 to TRBJ2-1; 7 bases map to TRBD2. The sequences come from cultured PBMCs, collected from culture after CMV antigen stimulation. For the CDR3, the DNA is TGTGCCAGCAGCTTGGGCGGGAGATTTATCCCTGAGCAGTTCTTC. Translated: CASSLGGRFIPEQFF.